What follows are 10 T cell receptor beta chains derived from one specimen sequenced in a study of cytomegalovirus exposure and HLA in healthy donors. Primers: 60 Vbeta forward and 13 Jbeta reverse. Sequenced by immunoSEQ multiplex PCR; TCRdb stores in-frame clones only, minus some. This table holds approximately 90,000 clones, 76% found once. The sample comprised PBMCs. Every receptor here comes from a male donor in good health and CMV-seronegative.

This rearrangement joins TRBV7-2 to TRBJ1-2; 7 bases align to TRBD1. The CDR3 is made up of 14 amino acids. The trim removed 5 bases at V and 6 bases at J, leaving 9 bases unmatched. Looked up from germline, CDR1 is SGHTA and CDR2 is FQGNSA. CDR3 coding DNA: TGTGCCAGCAGCCTCCTGGGGCAGGGGGATGGCTACACCTTC. This codes for CASSLLGQGDGYTF.

The chain couples TRBV9 to TRBJ2-3; TRBD1 matches at 9 bases. CDR3 length: 14 residues. The V segment lost 0 bases and the J segment 8 bases; nucleotides outside the gene matches: 4. CDR1 is SGDLS and CDR2 is YYNGEE in the germline V gene. CDR3 nucleotides: TGTGCCAGCAGCGTAGCCCTGGGACAGGGTACGCAGTATTTT. Translation: CASSVALGQGTQYF. Complete variable domain (other parts from reference TRBV9 and TRBJ2-3): DSGVTQTPKHLITATGQRVTLRCSPRSGDLSVYWYQQSLDQGLQFLIQYYNGEERAKGNILERFSAQQFPDLHSELNLSSLELGDSALYFCASSVALGQGTQYFGPGTRLTVL.

The rearrangement joins TRBV29-1 to TRBJ2-2, with 7 bases aligning to TRBD1. Germline loops: CDR1 SQVTM, CDR2 ANQGSEA. The CDR3 contains 14 residues. After removal of 4 bases from V and 1 base from J, the junction contained 3 bases not matched to a gene. The CDR3 bases are TGCAGCGTTGCGACAGGGCTGAACACCGGGGAGCTGTTTTTT. Translating it yields CSVATGLNTGELFF.

This clone has only a few counts. V gene TRBV4-3 combines with J gene TRBJ1-4, with 9 bases identical to TRBD1. V lost 3 bases to trimming and J lost 8 bases; unmatched junction nucleotides: 7. Looked up from germline, CDR1 is LGHNA and CDR2 is YSLEER. This CDR3 is built from 15 residues. The CDR3 region is CASSQRGQGGEKLFF. The CDR3 DNA is TGCGCCAGCAGCCAGAGGGGACAGGGAGGCGAAAAACTGTTTTTT.

The V gene is TRBV4-3, the J gene TRBJ1-1, with a weak D call TRBD1 (6 bases). The CDR3 has 14 amino acids. V lost 0 bases and J lost 10, with 15 bases in between. CDR1 and CDR2 (germline): LGHNA, YSLEER. The CDR3 protein is CASSQDLTGAGAFF. The CDR3 DNA sequence: TGCGCCAGCAGCCAAGATTTGACAGGAGCTGGAGCTTTCTTT.

This chain links TRBV6-6 with TRBJ1-1; 9 bases align to TRBD1. This CDR3 has 15 amino acids. Per the germline V gene, CDR1 is MNHNY and CDR2 is SVGAGI (reference sequence). Germline trimming cut 5 bases from V and 5 bases from J; bases unmatched to any gene: 9. The CDR3 DNA reads as TGTGCCAGCAGTCGGACAGGGGCCATAGTGACTGAAGCTTTCTTT. Translation gives CASSRTGAIVTEAFF.

V usage is TRBV28 and J usage is TRBJ1-2; no reliable D call. Trimming took 5 bases from V and 0 from J, leaving 7 bases between them. Germline values: CDR1 MDHEN, CDR2 SYDVKM. The CDR3 loop spans 13 amino acids. This chain's CDR3 is CASSNGANYGYTF. The CDR3 DNA is TGTGCCAGCAGTAACGGAGCTAACTATGGCTACACCTTC.

As for this clone: Other DNA sequences of this sample code for an identical CDR3. The chain joins TRBV28 to TRBJ1-5; the match to TRBD1 covers 7 bases. With 5 bases clipped from V and 3 bases from J, the junction kept 7 bases outside the gene matches. Germline V gives CDR1 MDHEN, CDR2 SYDVKM. This CDR3 region has 15 residues. The CDR3 is CASSLQTGVNQPQHF. The CDR3 bases are TGTGCCAGCAGTCTTCAAACAGGGGTCAATCAGCCCCAGCATTTT.

The V gene is TRBV28, the J gene TRBJ1-2, with D perhaps matching TRBD1 (6 bases). V was pared by 3 bases and J by 0 bases, with 11 bases between. CDR3 length: 15 residues. In germline, CDR1 is MDHEN, CDR2 SYDVKM. The CDR3 spells CASSLAAGANYGYTF. CDR3 nucleotide sequence: TGTGCCAGCAGTTTGGCGGCAGGGGCTAACTATGGCTACACCTTC.

The genes are TRBV6-6 and TRBJ2-7, with TRBD1 matching 10 bases. CDR3 length: 14 residues. The germline CDR1 and CDR2 sequences are MNHNY and SVGAGI (reference sequence). Trimming cost V 2 bases and J 5 bases; bases outside gene matches: 3. CDR3 region: CASSYQGQGNEQYF. The DNA for the CDR3 is TGTGCCAGCAGTTACCAGGGACAGGGGAACGAGCAGTACTTC.